The clone carrying this TCR beta chain has just a few counts. Antigen specificity is unknown. This entry is derived from a study of T-cell memory formation after mild COVID-19. As for the study in general: TCR clusters mostly belonged to single donors.

The V end lost 5 bases, the J end lost 0 bases, and 16 bases lay between the germline ends. This CDR3 comprises 17 residues. Findings and limits, study-wide: A second wave of clones peaked on day 37, and their SARS-CoV-2 specificity went unconfirmed.

TCRdb analysed the 5' RACE reads with MiXCR anew, one entry per CDR3 protein. The sample includes around 150,000 distinct CDR3 sequences, around 13% seen only once; the top ten take about 14%. The sequenced material came from PBMCs or a T cell subset sorted from them (not recorded which). This TCR derives from an adult woman who had mild COVID-19 (a few samples of this study predate the infection). Cell type and time point are not known. The chain recombines TRBV12-3 or TRBV12-4 with TRBJ2-2; possible D gene TRBD2, 6 bases. The DNA for the CDR3 is TGTGCCAGCAGTCCGCCCCTCGGGAGTGCGAACACCGGGGAGCTGTTTTTT. It yields the protein CASSPPLGSANTGELFF.